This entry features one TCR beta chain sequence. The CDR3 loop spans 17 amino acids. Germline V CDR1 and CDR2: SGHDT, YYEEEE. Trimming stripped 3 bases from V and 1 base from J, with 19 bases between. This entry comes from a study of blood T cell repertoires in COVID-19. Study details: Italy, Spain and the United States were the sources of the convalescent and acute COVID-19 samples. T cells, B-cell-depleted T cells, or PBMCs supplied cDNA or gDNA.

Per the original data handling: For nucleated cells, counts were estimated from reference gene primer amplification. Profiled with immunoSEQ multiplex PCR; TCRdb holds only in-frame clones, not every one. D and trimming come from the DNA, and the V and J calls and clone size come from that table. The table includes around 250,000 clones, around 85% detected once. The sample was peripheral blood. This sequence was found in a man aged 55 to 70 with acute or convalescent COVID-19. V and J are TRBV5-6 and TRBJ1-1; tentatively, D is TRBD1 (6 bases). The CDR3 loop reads CASSYRDTRRKNTEAFF. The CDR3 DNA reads TGTGCCAGCAGCTACCGGGACACTAGGAGGAAGAACACTGAAGCTTTCTTT. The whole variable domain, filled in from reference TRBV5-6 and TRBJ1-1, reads DAGVTQSPTHLIKTRGQQVTLRCSPKSGHDTVSWYQQALGQGPQFIFQYYEEEERQRGNFPDRFSGHQFPNYSSELNVNALLLGDSALYLCASSYRDTRRKNTEAFFGQGTRLTVV.